The 7 T cell receptor beta chains in this list originate from one sample, sequenced in a study of CD8 T cells in Susac syndrome. An amount of RNA that ranged from 0.5 to 1 ug was reverse transcribed with random hexamers. Each CDR3 protein gets one entry after TCRdb re-called the immunoSEQ multiplex PCR reads with MiXCR. The table shows about 160,000 distinct CDR3 sequences, with 94% occurring only once. Sequencing was carried out using CD4+ T cells from PBMCs. Receptors originate from a human donor with multiple sclerosis.

The chain couples TRBV6-6 to TRBJ2-2; TRBD1 or TRBD2 may be the D gene (5 bases each). V shed 4 bases and J shed 4 bases, with 16 bases lying between them. This CDR3 has 16 amino acids. Per germline, CDR1 MNHNY and CDR2 SVGAGI (reference sequence). This CDR3 is CASSSLIGAATGELFF. The CDR3 region has the DNA TGTGCCAGCAGTTCCCTTATCGGGGCCGCCACCGGGGAGCTGTTTTTT.

In this sample, this clonotype turned up once. The V gene is TRBV11-2, the J gene TRBJ1-5; D remains ambiguous. CDR1 SGHAT and CDR2 FQNNGV come from the germline V gene. This CDR3 is built from 13 residues. V was pared by 1 base and J by 7 bases, with 8 bases between. The CDR3: CASSLGGQQPQHF. CDR3 nucleotides: TGTGCCAGCAGCTTAGGAGGGCAACAGCCCCAGCATTTT. Full variable domain (missing parts from reference TRBV11-2 and TRBJ1-5): EAGVAQSPRYKIIEKRQSVAFWCNPISGHATLYWYQQILGQGPKLLIQFQNNGVVDDSQLPKDRFSAERLKGVDSTLKIQPAKLEDSAVYLCASSLGGQQPQHFGDGTRLSIL.

This clonotype was found once. The chain employs TRBV2 and TRBJ2-3, with D uncertain. Trimming stripped 4 bases from V and 2 bases from J, with 16 bases between. Germline V lookup: CDR1 SNHLY, CDR2 FYNNEI. This CDR3 contains 16 residues. In DNA form, the CDR3 reads TGTGCCAGCAGTGTTGACTCCCCCGCCAACACAGATACGCAGTATTTT. Translating gives CASSVDSPANTDTQYF. The full variable domain, in which reference TRBV2 and TRBJ2-3 provide the parts outside the CDR3, is EPEVTQTPSHQVTQMGQEVILRCVPISNHLYFYWYRQILGQKVEFLVSFYNNEISEKSEIFDDQFSVERPDGSNFTLKIRSTKLEDSAMYFCASSVDSPANTDTQYFGPGTRLTVL.

The chain recombines TRBV6-1 with TRBJ2-1; no clear D. Between the trimmed V and J ends, which lost 1 base and 3 bases, there was a span of 7 bases. Germline V gene data show CDR1 as MNHNS and CDR2 as SASEGT. The CDR3 spans 14 residues. The CDR3 coding sequence is TGTGCCAGCAGTGAAGTTGCCGGCTACAATGAGCAGTTCTTC. Translated: CASSEVAGYNEQFF.

The chain is built from TRBV24-1 and TRBJ2-1; 8 nucleotides line up with TRBD1. This CDR3 is built from 16 residues. Trimming cost V 1 base and J 5 bases; bases outside gene matches: 6. CDR1 is KGHDR and CDR2 is SFDVKD in the germline V gene. CDR3 in DNA: TGTGCCACCAGTGATTTTAAGGGGACAGGAAACAATGAGCAGTTCTTC. This translates into CATSDFKGTGNNEQFF.

V gene TRBV12-5 combines with J gene TRBJ1-1; possible D gene TRBD1, 5 bases. This CDR3 contains 13 residues. Trimming removed 2 bases from V and 10 bases from J, with 14 bases in between. Germline loops: CDR1 LGHNT, CDR2 FRNRAP. CDR3 loop: CASGLYRDSGAFF. Written as DNA, the CDR3 is TGTGCTAGTGGTTTGTACCGGGACTCTGGAGCTTTCTTT.

The J gene is TRBJ1-1, the V gene TRBV11-2; D uncertain. Germline-derived CDR1 and CDR2 are SGHAT and FQNNGV. The V gene lost 3 bases and the J gene lost 2 bases, with 16 bases spanning the gap. The CDR3 has 16 residues. DNA of the CDR3: TGTGCCAGCAGCTTCGGGTCGATGAAGATCAACACTGAAGCTTTCTTT. Its protein is CASSFGSMKINTEAFF.